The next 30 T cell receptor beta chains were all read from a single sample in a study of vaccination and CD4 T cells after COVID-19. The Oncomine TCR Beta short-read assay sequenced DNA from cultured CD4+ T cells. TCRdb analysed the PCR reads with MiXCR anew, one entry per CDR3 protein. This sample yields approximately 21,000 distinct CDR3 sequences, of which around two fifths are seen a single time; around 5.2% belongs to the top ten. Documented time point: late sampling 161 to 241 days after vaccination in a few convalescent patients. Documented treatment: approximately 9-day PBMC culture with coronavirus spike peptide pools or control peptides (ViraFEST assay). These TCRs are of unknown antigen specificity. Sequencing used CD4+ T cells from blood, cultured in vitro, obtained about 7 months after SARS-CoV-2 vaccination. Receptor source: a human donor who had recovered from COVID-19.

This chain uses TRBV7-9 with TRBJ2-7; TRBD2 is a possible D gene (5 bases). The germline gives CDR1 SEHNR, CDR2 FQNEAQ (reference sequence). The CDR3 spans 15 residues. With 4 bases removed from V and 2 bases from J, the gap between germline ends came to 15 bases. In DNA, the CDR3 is TGTGCCAGCAGCTCGCAGCGGAGTAGGGCCTACGAGCAGTACTTC. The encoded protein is CASSSQRSRAYEQYF.

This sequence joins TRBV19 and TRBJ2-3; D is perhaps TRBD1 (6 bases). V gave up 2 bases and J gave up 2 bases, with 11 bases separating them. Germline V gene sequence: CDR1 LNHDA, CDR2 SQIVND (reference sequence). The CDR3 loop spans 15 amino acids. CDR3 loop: CASSIWGRDTDTQYF. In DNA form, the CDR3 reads TGTGCCAGTAGTATATGGGGGCGCGACACAGATACGCAGTATTTT.

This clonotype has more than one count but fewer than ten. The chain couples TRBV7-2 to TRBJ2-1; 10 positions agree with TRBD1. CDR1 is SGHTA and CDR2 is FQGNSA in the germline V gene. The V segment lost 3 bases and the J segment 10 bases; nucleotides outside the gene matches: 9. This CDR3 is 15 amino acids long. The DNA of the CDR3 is TGTGCCAGCAGCTTCGTGAGACAGGGGGCCCTCGAGCAGTTCTTC. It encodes CASSFVRQGALEQFF.

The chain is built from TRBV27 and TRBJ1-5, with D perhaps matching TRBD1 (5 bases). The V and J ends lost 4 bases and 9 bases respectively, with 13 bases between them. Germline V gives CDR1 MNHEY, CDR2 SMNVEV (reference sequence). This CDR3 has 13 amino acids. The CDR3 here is CASSWGPDGPQHF. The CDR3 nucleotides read TGTGCCAGCAGTTGGGGACCAGATGGGCCCCAGCATTTT.

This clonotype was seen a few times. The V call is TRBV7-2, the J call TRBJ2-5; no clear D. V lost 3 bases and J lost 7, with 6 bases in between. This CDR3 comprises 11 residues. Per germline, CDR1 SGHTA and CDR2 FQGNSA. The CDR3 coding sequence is TGTGCCAGCAGCTTCGCCACGACCCAGTACTTC. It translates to CASSFATTQYF.

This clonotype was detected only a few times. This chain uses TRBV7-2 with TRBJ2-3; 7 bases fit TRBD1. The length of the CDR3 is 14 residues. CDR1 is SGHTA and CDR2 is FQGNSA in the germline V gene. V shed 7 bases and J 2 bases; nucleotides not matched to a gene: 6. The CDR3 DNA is TGTGCCAGCACCCCCGGACAGGACACAGATACGCAGTATTTT. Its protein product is CASTPGQDTDTQYF.

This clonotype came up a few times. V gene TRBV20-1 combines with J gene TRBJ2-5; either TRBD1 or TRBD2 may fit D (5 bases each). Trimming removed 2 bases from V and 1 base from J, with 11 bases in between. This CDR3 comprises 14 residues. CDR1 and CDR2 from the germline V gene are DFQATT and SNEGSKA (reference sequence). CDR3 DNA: TGCAGTGCTAGACCACGGGGCCTCCAAGAGACCCAGTACTTC. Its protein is CSARPRGLQETQYF.

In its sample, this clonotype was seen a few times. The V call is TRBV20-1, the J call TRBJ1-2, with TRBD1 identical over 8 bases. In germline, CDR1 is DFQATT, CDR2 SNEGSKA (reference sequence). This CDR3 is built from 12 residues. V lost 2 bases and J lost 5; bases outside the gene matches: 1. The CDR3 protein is CSARQGAYGYTF. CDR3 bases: TGCAGTGCTAGACAGGGGGCTTATGGCTACACCTTC.

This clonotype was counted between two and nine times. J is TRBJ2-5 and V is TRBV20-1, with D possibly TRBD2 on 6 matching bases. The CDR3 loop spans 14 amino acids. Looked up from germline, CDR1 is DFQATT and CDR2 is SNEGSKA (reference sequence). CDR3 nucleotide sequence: TGCAGCGCACAATTGATCGGGGGTGAAGAGACCCAGTACTTC. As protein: CSAQLIGGEETQYF.

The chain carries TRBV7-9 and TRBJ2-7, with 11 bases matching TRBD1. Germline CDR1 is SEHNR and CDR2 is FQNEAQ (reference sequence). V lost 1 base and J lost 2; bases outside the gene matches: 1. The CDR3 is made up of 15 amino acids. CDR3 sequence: CASSLGGQGAYEQYF. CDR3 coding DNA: TGTGCCAGCAGCTTAGGGGGACAGGGGGCCTACGAGCAGTACTTC.

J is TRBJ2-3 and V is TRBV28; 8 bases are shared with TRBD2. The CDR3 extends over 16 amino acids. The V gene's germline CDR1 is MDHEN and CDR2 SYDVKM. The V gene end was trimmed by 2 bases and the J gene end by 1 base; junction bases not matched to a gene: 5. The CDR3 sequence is CASSLVGRGGTDTQYF. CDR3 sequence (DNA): TGTGCCAGCAGTTTAGTCGGGAGGGGCGGCACAGATACGCAGTATTTT.

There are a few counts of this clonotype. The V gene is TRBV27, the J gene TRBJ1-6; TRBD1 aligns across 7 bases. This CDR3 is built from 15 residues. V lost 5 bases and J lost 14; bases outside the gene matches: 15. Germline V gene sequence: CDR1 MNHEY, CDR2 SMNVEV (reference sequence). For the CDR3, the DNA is TGTGCCAGCAGTCCCGGGACAGCGACTCTTCAATCCCTCCACTTT. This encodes CASSPGTATLQSLHF.

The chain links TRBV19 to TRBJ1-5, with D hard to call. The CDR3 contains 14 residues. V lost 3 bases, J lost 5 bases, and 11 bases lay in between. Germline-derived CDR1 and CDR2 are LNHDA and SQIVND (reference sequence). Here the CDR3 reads CASSIFGSYQPQHF. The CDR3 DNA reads TGTGCCAGTAGTATTTTCGGGTCTTATCAGCCCCAGCATTTT.

DNA for the CDR3: TGTGCCAGCAGTTATAGTACCTACAATGAGCAGTTCTTC. Its protein product is CASSYSTYNEQFF. The J gene is TRBJ2-1, the V gene TRBV6-2 or TRBV6-3, with D uncertain. CDR3 length: 13 residues. CDR1 is MNHEY and CDR2 is SVGEGT in the germline V gene. With 3 bases removed from V and 2 bases from J, the gap between germline ends came to 5 bases.

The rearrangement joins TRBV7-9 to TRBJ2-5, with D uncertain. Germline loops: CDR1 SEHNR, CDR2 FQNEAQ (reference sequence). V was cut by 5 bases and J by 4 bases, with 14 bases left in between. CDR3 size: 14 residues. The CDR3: CASSRLSGGETQYF. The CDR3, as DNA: TGTGCCAGCAGCCGCTTGTCGGGCGGAGAGACCCAGTACTTC.

CDR3 sequence (DNA): TGTGCCACCAGTGATTTGGGTAGGACAGATCAAGAGACCCAGTACTTC. Amino acids: CATSDLGRTDQETQYF. The V gene is TRBV24-1, the J gene TRBJ2-5; TRBD1 might be the D (6 bases). Germline V gene data show CDR1 as KGHDR and CDR2 as SFDVKD. This CDR3 comprises 16 residues. The germline V and J ends were trimmed by 0 bases and 2 bases, with 12 bases remaining between them.

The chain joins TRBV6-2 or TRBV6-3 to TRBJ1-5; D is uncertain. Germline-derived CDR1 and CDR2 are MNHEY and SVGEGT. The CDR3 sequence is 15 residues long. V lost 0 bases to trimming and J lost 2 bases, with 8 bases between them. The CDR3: CASSYSGYRNQPQHF. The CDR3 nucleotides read TGTGCCAGCAGTTACTCGGGATACCGCAATCAGCCCCAGCATTTT.

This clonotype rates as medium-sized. The CDR3, as DNA: TGCAGTGCTACACCAACAGGCGGCACTGAAGCTTTCTTT. Protein sequence: CSATPTGGTEAFF. The chain uses TRBV20-1 and TRBJ1-1, with TRBD1 as a possible D gene (5 bases). Trimming removed 4 bases at V and 4 bases at J, with 13 bases between. CDR3 length: 13 residues. The germline V gene has CDR1 DFQATT and CDR2 SNEGSKA (reference sequence).

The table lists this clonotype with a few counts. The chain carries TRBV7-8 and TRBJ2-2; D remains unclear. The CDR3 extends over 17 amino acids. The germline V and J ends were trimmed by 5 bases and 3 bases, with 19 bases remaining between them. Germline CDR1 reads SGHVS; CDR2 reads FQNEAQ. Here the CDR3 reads CASSTRRVTEDTGELFF. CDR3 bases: TGTGCCAGCAGCACCCGTCGGGTAACCGAGGACACCGGGGAGCTGTTTTTT. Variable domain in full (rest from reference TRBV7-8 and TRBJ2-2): GAGVSQSPRYKVAKRGQDVALRCDPISGHVSLFWYQQALGQGPEFLTYFQNEAQLDKSGLPSDRFFAERPEGSVSTLKIQRTQQEDSAVYLCASSTRRVTEDTGELFFGEGSRLTVL.

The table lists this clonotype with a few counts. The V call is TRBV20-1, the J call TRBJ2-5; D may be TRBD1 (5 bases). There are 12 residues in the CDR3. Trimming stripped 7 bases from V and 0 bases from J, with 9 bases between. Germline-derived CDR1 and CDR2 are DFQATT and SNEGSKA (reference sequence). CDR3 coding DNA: TGCAGTGGCAGGGCGTACCAAGAGACCCAGTACTTC. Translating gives CSGRAYQETQYF.

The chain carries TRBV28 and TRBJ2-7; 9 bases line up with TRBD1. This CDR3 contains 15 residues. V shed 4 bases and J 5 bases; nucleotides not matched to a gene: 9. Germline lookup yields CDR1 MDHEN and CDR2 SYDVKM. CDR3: CASSSPGQGRDEQYF. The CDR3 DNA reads TGTGCCAGCAGTTCCCCGGGACAGGGTCGAGACGAGCAGTACTTC.

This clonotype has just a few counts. CDR3 in amino acids: CSAVQGNEQYF. CDR3 DNA sequence: TGCAGTGCTGTACAGGGCAACGAGCAGTACTTC. The chain is built from TRBV20-1 and TRBJ2-7; tentative D call: TRBD1 (6 bases). The CDR3 loop spans 11 amino acids. Germline V CDR1 and CDR2: DFQATT, SNEGSKA (reference sequence). V lost 5 bases to trimming and J lost 5 bases, with 10 bases between them.

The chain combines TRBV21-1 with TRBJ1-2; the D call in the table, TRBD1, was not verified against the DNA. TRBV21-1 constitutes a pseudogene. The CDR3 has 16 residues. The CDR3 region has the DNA TGTGCCAGCAGCACAGGCAGGGATAGGTGGAACTATGGCTACACCTTC. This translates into CASSTGRDRWNYGYTF.

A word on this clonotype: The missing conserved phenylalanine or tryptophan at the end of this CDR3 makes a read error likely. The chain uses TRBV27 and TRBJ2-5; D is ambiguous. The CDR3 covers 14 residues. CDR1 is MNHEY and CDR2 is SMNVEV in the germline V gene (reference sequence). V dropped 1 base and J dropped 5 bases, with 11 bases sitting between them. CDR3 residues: CASSLLGQGETQYL. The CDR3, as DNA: TGTGCCAGCAGTTTATTGGGCCAAGGCGAGACCCAGTACTTA.

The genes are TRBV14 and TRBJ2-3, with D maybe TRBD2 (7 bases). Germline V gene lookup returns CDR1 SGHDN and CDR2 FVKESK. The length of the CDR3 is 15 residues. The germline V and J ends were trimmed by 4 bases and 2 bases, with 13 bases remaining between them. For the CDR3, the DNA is TGTGCCAGCAGCCTACAACGGGGGGCCACAGATACGCAGTATTTT. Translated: CASSLQRGATDTQYF.

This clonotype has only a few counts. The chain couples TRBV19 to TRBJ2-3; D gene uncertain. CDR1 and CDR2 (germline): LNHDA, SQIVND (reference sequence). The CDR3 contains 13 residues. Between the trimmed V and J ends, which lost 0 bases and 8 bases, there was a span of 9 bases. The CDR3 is CASSIDNLPTQYF. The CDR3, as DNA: TGTGCCAGTAGTATAGATAATCTTCCTACGCAGTATTTT.

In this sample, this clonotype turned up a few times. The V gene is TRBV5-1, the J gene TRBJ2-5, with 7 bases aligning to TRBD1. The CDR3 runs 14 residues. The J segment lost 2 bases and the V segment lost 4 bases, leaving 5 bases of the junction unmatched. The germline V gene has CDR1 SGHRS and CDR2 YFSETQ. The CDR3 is CASSPGTVQETQYF. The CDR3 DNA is TGCGCCAGCAGCCCGGGGACAGTACAAGAGACCCAGTACTTC.

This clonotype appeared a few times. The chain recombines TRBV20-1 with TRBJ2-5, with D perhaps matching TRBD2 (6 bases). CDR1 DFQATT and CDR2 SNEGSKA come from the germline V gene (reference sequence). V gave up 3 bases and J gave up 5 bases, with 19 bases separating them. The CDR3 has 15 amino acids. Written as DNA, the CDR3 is TGCAGTGCTAGGCTACCGGGACGCGGGATGGAGACCCAGTACTTC. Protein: CSARLPGRGMETQYF.

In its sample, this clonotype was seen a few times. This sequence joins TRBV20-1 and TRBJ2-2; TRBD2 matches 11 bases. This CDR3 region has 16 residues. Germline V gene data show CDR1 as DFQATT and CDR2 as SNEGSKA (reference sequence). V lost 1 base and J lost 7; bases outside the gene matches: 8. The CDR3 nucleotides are TGCAGTGCTAGAGGTTTAGCGGGAGGGTTCGACGGGGAGCTGTTTTTT. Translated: CSARGLAGGFDGELFF.

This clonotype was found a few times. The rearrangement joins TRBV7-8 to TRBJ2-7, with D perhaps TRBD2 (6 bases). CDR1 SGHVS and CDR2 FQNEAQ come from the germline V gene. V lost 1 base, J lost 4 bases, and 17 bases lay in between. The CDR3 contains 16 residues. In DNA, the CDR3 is TGTGCCAGCAGCTTAGTCTTGACGGGGGAACGGTACGAGCAGTACTTC. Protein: CASSLVLTGERYEQYF. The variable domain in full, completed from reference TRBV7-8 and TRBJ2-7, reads GAGVSQSPRYKVAKRGQDVALRCDPISGHVSLFWYQQALGQGPEFLTYFQNEAQLDKSGLPSDRFFAERPEGSVSTLKIQRTQQEDSAVYLCASSLVLTGERYEQYFGPGTRLTVT.